The present T cell receptor beta chain was sequenced within a study of cytomegalovirus exposure and HLA in healthy donors. Overall study findings and caveats: Through in vitro validation, a few CMV-associated chains were shown to be specific for CMV antigens.

TCRdb's copy holds only in-frame clones and misses some; the assay was immunoSEQ multiplex PCR. The sample contains about 160,000 clones, more than 70% of which appear only once. The V gene's germline CDR1 is WSHSY and CDR2 SAAADI. V dropped 9 bases and J dropped 5 bases, with 10 bases sitting between them. The CDR3 contains 11 residues. Turning to this clone: Antigen unknown.

The specimen was PBMCs. This clonotype originated in a man between 18 and 35 years old in good health and CMV-seronegative. The rearrangement joins TRBV10-2 to TRBJ2-5, with D hard to call. CDR3: CASSSWETQYF. CDR3 in DNA: TGCGCCAGTAGCTCTTGGGAGACCCAGTACTTC.